The 15 T cell receptor beta chains reported below all come from one sample, sequenced in a study of T-cell memory formation after mild COVID-19. TCRdb processed the 5' RACE reads anew with MiXCR; each CDR3 protein has one entry. Of approximately 560,000 distinct CDR3 sequences detected, roughly 17% appear once; the ten largest clones hold about 8.1%. Sequenced: PBMCs or a T cell subset sorted from them (not recorded which). The receptor source for this set is an adult woman who had mild COVID-19 (a few samples of this study predate the infection). Cell type and time point are not known.

This clonotype has a handful of counts. The chain recombines TRBV4-1 with TRBJ2-1, with 7 bases fitting TRBD1. Germline assignment: CDR1 MGHRA and CDR2 YSYEKL. The trim removed 3 bases at V and 14 bases at J, leaving 13 bases unmatched. There are 14 residues in the CDR3. This CDR3 is CASSQWKGAPGKFF. CDR3 bases: TGCGCCAGCAGCCAGTGGAAGGGGGCCCCGGGGAAGTTCTTC.

This clonotype was found a few times. The chain's CDR3 is CASSFGGRSYNEQFF. The CDR3 coding sequence is TGTGCCAGCAGTTTCGGGGGACGGTCCTACAATGAGCAGTTCTTC. This chain joins TRBV12-3 or TRBV12-4 and TRBJ2-1; TRBD2 is a possible D gene (6 bases). The V end was cut by 3 bases, the J end by 1 base, with 10 bases between. The CDR3 consists of 15 residues.

The rearrangement uses TRBV5-5 and TRBJ2-2, with 11 nucleotides matching TRBD1. This CDR3 is built from 15 residues. CDR1 SGHKS and CDR2 YYEKEE come from the germline V gene (reference sequence). Trimming at V came to 4 bases and at J to 5 bases, leaving 4 bases not matched to a gene. CDR3 DNA sequence: TGTGCCAGCAGCCACCGGGACAGGGGGACCGGGGAGCTGTTTTTT. Translated, it gives CASSHRDRGTGELFF.

This clonotype was observed at least ten times. V gene TRBV6-2 or TRBV6-3 combines with J gene TRBJ2-1; tentatively, D is TRBD2 (5 bases). There are 17 residues in the CDR3. V lost 5 bases and J 0 bases, leaving 17 bases between the germline ends. Germline V gives CDR1 MNHEY, CDR2 SVGEGT. CDR3 sequence: CASSRYRAVPSYNEQFF. DNA of the CDR3: TGTGCCAGCAGTCGCTACCGAGCGGTCCCCTCCTACAATGAGCAGTTCTTC.

This clonotype was detected a few times. The CDR3 coding sequence is TGTGCCAGCGCTGGCTCCGGAAACACCATATATTTT. Amino acid sequence: CASAGSGNTIYF. The chain uses TRBV12-3 or TRBV12-4 and TRBJ1-3; D unclear. The CDR3 totals 12 residues. Trimming removed 8 bases from V and 4 bases from J, with 9 bases in between.

This clonotype occurred a few times. J is TRBJ2-7 and V is TRBV7-8; unclear D gene. CDR1 is SGHVS and CDR2 is FQNEAQ in the germline V gene. CDR3 length equals 15 residues. V lost 1 base and J lost 0, with 10 bases in between. The CDR3 nucleotides read TGTGCCAGCAGCTTAGTAGAGGAATTCTCCTACGAGCAGTACTTC. It translates to CASSLVEEFSYEQYF. Looking up the rest from reference TRBV7-8 and TRBJ2-7 gives the full variable domain: GAGVSQSPRYKVAKRGQDVALRCDPISGHVSLFWYQQALGQGPEFLTYFQNEAQLDKSGLPSDRFFAERPEGSVSTLKIQRTQQEDSAVYLCASSLVEEFSYEQYFGPGTRLTVT.

This clonotype occurred a few times. The chain has TRBV2 and TRBJ2-7; D is possibly TRBD1 or TRBD2 (5 bases each). The CDR3 runs 16 residues. The V gene lost 0 bases and the J gene lost 3 bases, with 15 bases spanning the gap. In germline, CDR1 is SNHLY, CDR2 FYNNEI. CDR3 residues: CASSEALWGSGYEQYF. The CDR3 bases are TGTGCCAGCAGTGAAGCGCTCTGGGGGAGCGGCTACGAGCAGTACTTC.

The CDR3 DNA sequence: TGCAGCGTTGAAGCTAACCCTTTATCGGGAGGGTACACCGGGGAGCTGTTTTTT. Encoded protein: CSVEANPLSGGYTGELFF. This chain uses TRBV29-1 with TRBJ2-2, with 8 bases aligning to TRBD2. Germline loops: CDR1 SQVTM, CDR2 ANQGSEA. This CDR3 is built from 18 residues. The J segment lost 3 bases and the V segment lost 1 base, leaving 13 bases of the junction unmatched.

In its sample, this clonotype was seen many times. This chain connects TRBV6-2 or TRBV6-3 to TRBJ1-1; a possible D gene is TRBD1 (6 bases). The CDR3 extends over 14 amino acids. Per the germline V gene, CDR1 is MNHEY and CDR2 is SVGEGT. V lost 8 bases and J lost 1, with 14 bases in between. CDR3 residues: CASETGMKNTEAFF. The CDR3 DNA is TGTGCCAGCGAAACAGGGATGAAGAACACTGAAGCTTTCTTT.

This clonotype was seen more than once but under ten times. One junction end disagrees with the germline gene, perhaps due to a read error. This rearrangement joins TRBV5-1 to TRBJ2-1; D possibly corresponds to TRBD2 (6 bases). This CDR3 has 13 amino acids. Germline V CDR1 and CDR2: SGHRS, YFSETQ. The CDR3 loop reads CASSPTPGVGRIF. CDR3 in DNA: TGCGCCAGCAGCCCTACACCGGGGGTAGGGAGGATCTTC. The variable domain in full, with the rest retrieved from reference TRBV5-1 and TRBJ2-1, is KAGVTQTPRYLIKTRGQQVTLSCSPISGHRSVSWYQQTPGQGLQFLFEYFSETQRNKGNFPGRFSGRQFSNSRSEMNVSTLELGDSALYLCASSPTPGVGRIFGPGTRLTVL.

The chain is built from TRBV20-1 and TRBJ1-5; D gene ambiguous. V lost 1 base and J 1 base, leaving 5 bases between the germline ends. This CDR3 has 13 residues. In germline, CDR1 is DFQATT, CDR2 SNEGSKA (reference sequence). In DNA, the CDR3 is TGCAGTGCTAGAGCGGGCAGCAATCAGCCCCAGCATTTT. This codes for CSARAGSNQPQHF.

This clonotype has only one observation. The J gene is TRBJ1-1, the V gene TRBV13; no reliable D call. Per germline, CDR1 PRHDT and CDR2 FYEKMQ (reference sequence). The CDR3 runs to 14 residues. The V gene lost 4 bases and the J gene lost 1 base, with 10 bases spanning the gap. CDR3 DNA: TGTGCCAGCAGCTCCAGGCCCACGAACACTGAAGCTTTCTTT. Protein sequence: CASSSRPTNTEAFF.

A few counts support this clonotype. V gene TRBV6-2 or TRBV6-3 combines with J gene TRBJ1-5; 12 bases are shared with TRBD1. Germline V lookup: CDR1 MNHEY, CDR2 SVGEGT. Trimming at V came to 5 bases and at J to 0 bases, leaving 11 bases not matched to a gene. There are 19 residues in the CDR3. For the CDR3, the DNA is TGTGCCAGCAGTAACCGGGACAGGGGGCCTGAAATTAGCAATCAGCCCCAGCATTTT. Protein sequence: CASSNRDRGPEISNQPQHF.

This clonotype turned up a few times. The chain is built from TRBV5-1 and TRBJ2-1; 8 nucleotides match TRBD2. The V gene's germline CDR1 is SGHRS and CDR2 YFSETQ. The junction had 5 bases not matched to a gene; V was cut back by 5 bases and J by 7 bases. The CDR3 length is 13 residues. This CDR3 is CASSWREVNEQFF. Here the CDR3 DNA reads TGCGCCAGCAGTTGGCGGGAGGTAAATGAGCAGTTCTTC.

This clonotype was seen a few times. This chain uses TRBV4-3 with TRBJ2-7; 7 bases map to TRBD2. The length of the CDR3 is 15 residues. Germline V gives CDR1 LGHNA, CDR2 YSLEER. V lost 4 bases and J lost 2; bases outside the gene matches: 8. The CDR3, as DNA: TGCGCCAGCAGCCCCGGGGGGTCAGGTGCCTACGAGCAGTACTTC. This codes for CASSPGGSGAYEQYF.